The clone carrying this T cell receptor beta chain was detected only a few times. In building TCR beta libraries, iRepertoire HTBI primers were used together with Arm-PCR of CDR3 regions. MiXCR, applied by TCRdb to the multiplex PCR reads, yields one record per CDR3 protein. The sample consists of over 300,000 distinct CDR3 sequences, around 16% of them appearing once. This sample's time point: newly diagnosed GD, antithyroid drugs for less than 3 months. The TCR library used RNA extracted from PBMCs. This sample was taken from a study of regulatory T cells in long-lasting Graves disease. The CDR3 contains 14 residues. CDR1 is SGHNT, CDR2 YYREEE, per germline (reference sequence). The germline V and J ends were trimmed by 3 bases and 4 bases, with 13 bases remaining between them.

Specimen: peripheral blood mononuclear cells (PBMCs), collected at new diagnosis, from a patient treated with antithyroid drugs. This sequence was found in a female donor with Graves disease. The V gene is TRBV5-4, the J gene TRBJ2-5; D may be TRBD1 or TRBD2 (5 bases each). The CDR3 bases are TGTGCCAGCAGCTCCCAAGACAGCGGAGAGACCCAGTACTTC. Amino acid sequence: CASSSQDSGETQYF.